The present T cell receptor beta chain was sequenced within a study of T cell responses to AZD1222 COVID-19 vaccine. Study results and limitations: Spike-specific TCR breadth and depth grew following two AZD1222 doses.

A note on this clone: Its antigen is unknown.

Produced via immunoSEQ multiplex PCR; TCRdb's table is partial and in-frame only. The sample carries 100,000 to 150,000 clones, 85% to 95% recorded once. The CDR3 consists of 14 residues. The germline CDR1 and CDR2 sequences are MNHEY and SVGEGT. The trim removed 4 bases at V and 4 bases at J, leaving 3 bases unmatched. The sequenced sample was peripheral blood, obtained on day 0 of AZD1222 vaccination. The J gene is TRBJ1-5, the V gene TRBV6-2 or TRBV6-3, with 8 nucleotides matching TRBD1. The receptor's source is an adult in good health. The CDR3: CASSWTGPNQPQHF. For the CDR3, the DNA is TGTGCCAGCAGTTGGACAGGGCCAAATCAGCCCCAGCATTTT.